This TCR beta chain was documented in a study of molecular identifiers for immune sequencing clone quantification. The germline gives CDR1 LNHDA, CDR2 SQIVND (reference sequence). The V gene lost 3 bases and the J gene lost 1 base, with 7 bases spanning the gap. The CDR3 has 14 residues. TCRdb reprocessed the PCR reads with MiXCR, giving one entry per CDR3 protein. The table has about 640,000 distinct CDR3 sequences, 15% to 20% seen once. Comment on this clonotype: A much larger clone differs from this one at a single base, so this may be a read error.

The TCR originated in a human donor in good health. Some libraries in this study had Jurkat cell RNA spiked in. This rearrangement joins TRBV19 to TRBJ1-5, with D uncertain. The source material was naive CD8+ T cells from blood, with Jurkat cell RNA spiked in. Regarding subset: FACS-sorted CD8+CD4-CCR7+CD45RA+ naive T cells. The CDR3 DNA sequence: TGTGCCAGTAGTATTAGACCGAGCAATCAGCCCCAGCATTTT. Its translation is CASSIRPSNQPQHF.